The T cell receptor beta chain under discussion was sequenced for a study of CD8 T cells in Susac syndrome. Overall study results and limits: The study conceded that its TCR sequencing and HLA analysis involved relatively few individuals.

Reverse transcription of about 0.5 to 1 ug RNA was carried out with random hexamers. The authors amplified TCR beta CDR3 across 54 Vbeta and 13 Jbeta using immunoSEQ multiplex PCR. TCRdb re-called the immunoSEQ multiplex PCR reads through MiXCR, storing one row per CDR3 protein. Here the sample spans some 180,000 distinct CDR3 sequences, over 85% being singletons. The study sequenced TCR beta in blood CD8+ and CD4+ T cells. The CD8+ and CD4+ T cells were negatively isolated, with the TEMRA cells enriched by FACS. Trimming at V came to 7 bases and at J to 1 base, leaving 4 bases not matched to a gene. The germline gives CDR1 LNHDA, CDR2 SQIVND (reference sequence). The CDR3 runs 14 residues. This clonotype appeared once. The antigen remains unidentified.

The sequenced material came from CD4+ T cells from PBMCs. This chain joins TRBV19 and TRBJ1-1; TRBD1 agrees at 9 bases. This receptor was taken from a human donor in good health. The CDR3 spells CASTVGQGNTEAFF. The CDR3 nucleotides read TGTGCCAGTACCGTGGGACAGGGGAACACTGAAGCTTTCTTT. Supplemented by reference TRBV19 and TRBJ1-1, the full variable domain reads DGGITQSPKYLFRKEGQNVTLSCEQNLNHDAMYWYRQDPGQGLRLIYYSQIVNDFQKGDIAEGYSVSREKKESFPLTVTSAQKNPTAFYLCASTVGQGNTEAFFGQGTRLTVV.